The 5 T cell receptor beta chains listed next were all sequenced from one sample in a study of CD8+ T cells in alopecia areata. RNA, once extracted, was reverse transcribed into cDNA for use as the sequencing template. Profiled with immunoSEQ multiplex PCR; TCRdb holds only in-frame clones, not every one. The data contain under 110,000 clones, about 60% of them seen just once; the ten biggest clones take up about 15%. Treatment defined: oral pan-JAK inhibitor, 5-10 mg twice daily. The sequenced sample was CD8+ T cells sorted from blood, obtained between weeks 55 and 65, from a patient treated with tofacitinib. All receptors derive from a human donor with alopecia areata.

This clone showed up just a few times. This sequence joins TRBV23-1 and TRBJ1-5, with 8 bases identical to TRBD1. TRBV23-1 belongs to the ORF category, with a function that is uncertain. V shed 4 bases, J shed 0 bases, and the junction held 14 bases outside the gene matches. The length of the CDR3 is 19 residues. CDR3 protein: CASSPSIPGGPYSNQPQHF. The CDR3 nucleotides are TGCGCCAGCAGTCCCTCGATCCCAGGGGGCCCTTATAGCAATCAGCCCCAGCATTTT.

The chain has TRBV15 and TRBJ2-3, with no clear D. The CDR3 sequence is 14 residues long. Germline CDR1 and CDR2: LNHNV and YYDKDF (reference sequence). Trimming left V 3 bases short and J 4 bases short, with 11 bases between. CDR3 loop: CATSSGLWPDTQYF. For the CDR3, the DNA is TGTGCCACCAGCAGTGGATTATGGCCAGATACGCAGTATTTT.

V is TRBV7-2 and J is TRBJ1-5; D unresolved. Trimming removed 3 bases at V and 10 bases at J, with 7 bases between. Germline loops: CDR1 SGHTA, CDR2 FQGNSA. The CDR3 totals 11 residues. Written as DNA, the CDR3 is TGTGCCAGCAGCTTGGGAGGTCCCCAGCATTTT. Its protein product is CASSLGGPQHF. The full variable domain, rest sourced from reference TRBV7-2 and TRBJ1-5, is GAGVSQSPSNKVTEKGKDVELRCDPISGHTALYWYRQSLGQGLEFLIYFQGNSAPDKSGLPSDRFSAERTGGSVSTLTIQRTQQEDSAVYLCASSLGGPQHFGDGTRLSIL.

The chain links TRBV5-1 to TRBJ2-7; D is undetermined. Germline V CDR1 and CDR2: SGHRS, YFSETQ. This CDR3 comprises 13 residues. Deletions cut 5 bases from V and 6 bases from J, with 15 bases between. CDR3 protein: CASSNRRNGEQYF. CDR3 DNA: TGCGCCAGCAGTAATCGGCGGAACGGCGAGCAGTACTTC.

The V gene is TRBV7-9, the J gene TRBJ1-1, with D perhaps matching TRBD1 (6 bases). CDR1 SEHNR and CDR2 FQNEAQ come from the germline V gene (reference sequence). CDR3 length equals 17 residues. Between the trimmed V and J ends, which lost 6 bases and 8 bases, there was a span of 28 bases. The chain's CDR3 is CASREGGRERAVVEAFF. CDR3 DNA: TGTGCCAGCAGAGAGGGGGGCAGAGAGCGGGCCGTTGTAGAAGCTTTCTTT. The variable domain in full, completed from reference TRBV7-9 and TRBJ1-1, reads DTGVSQNPRHKITKRGQNVTFRCDPISEHNRLYWYRQTLGQGPEFLTYFQNEAQLEKSRLLSDRFSAERPKGSFSTLEIQRTEQGDSAMYLCASREGGRERAVVEAFFGQGTRLTVV.